A single sample is the source of the 20 T cell receptor beta chains below, sequenced in a study of T cells in Graves' hyperthyroidism and ophthalmopathy. Using RNA transcripts as the source, TCR beta CDR3 regions were amplified. When the TCR CDR3 underwent first-round RT-PCR, the HTBI primer set was used. One entry per CDR3 protein, called by TCRdb with MiXCR from the multiplex PCR reads. The sample includes around 490,000 distinct CDR3 sequences, 20% of them seen just once. Sequencing input: blood. The receptors were gathered from a man aged 40-49 years with Graves' ophthalmopathy.

A few counts support this clonotype. CDR3 residues: CARTSGVRDGKLSSQPQHF. The CDR3 DNA is TGCGCCAGGACAAGCGGGGTAAGGGATGGGAAATTGTCAAGTCAGCCCCAGCATTTT. This sequence joins TRBV10-1 and TRBJ1-5; no clear D. Trimming took off 9 bases at V and 6 bases at J, with 33 bases between the two ends. Looked up from germline, CDR1 is WNHNN and CDR2 is SYGVQD (reference sequence). The CDR3 covers 19 residues.

The chain combines TRBV6-2 or TRBV6-3 with TRBJ2-1; 8 bases line up with TRBD2. The CDR3 covers 16 residues. Per germline, CDR1 MNHEY and CDR2 SVGEGT. V gave up 4 bases and J gave up 5 bases; unmatched junction bases: 10. The CDR3 region has the DNA TGTGCCAGCAGTTCACTCCGACTAGCGCTGAACAATGAGCAGTTCTTC. Protein: CASSSLRLALNNEQFF.

This clonotype came up many times. The chain joins TRBV6-2 or TRBV6-3 to TRBJ2-7, with D maybe TRBD1 (6 bases). This CDR3 is built from 17 residues. Trimming stripped 2 bases from V and 1 base from J, with 18 bases between. The V gene's germline CDR1 is MNHEY and CDR2 SVGEGT. The CDR3 protein is CASSYILKGTLSYEQYF. The CDR3 bases are TGTGCCAGCAGTTACATCCTAAAGGGGACACTTTCCTACGAGCAGTACTTC.

This chain's CDR3 is CASSAGGRNEAFF. In DNA, the CDR3 is TGTGCCAGCAGCGCAGGGGGCCGAAATGAAGCTTTCTTT. The chain employs TRBV9 and TRBJ1-1; 8 bases match TRBD1. The CDR3 length is 13 residues. CDR1 is SGDLS and CDR2 is YYNGEE in the germline V gene. V lost 3 bases to trimming and J lost 7 bases; unmatched junction nucleotides: 5. The whole variable domain, filled in from reference TRBV9 and TRBJ1-1, reads DSGVTQTPKHLITATGQRVTLRCSPRSGDLSVYWYQQSLDQGLQFLIQYYNGEERAKGNILERFSAQQFPDLHSELNLSSLELGDSALYFCASSAGGRNEAFFGQGTRLTVV.

This clonotype turned up a few times. J is TRBJ1-1 and V is TRBV29-1; D uncertain. Trimming pared 3 bases from V and 5 bases from J, leaving 16 bases between. This CDR3 comprises 14 residues. CDR1 is SQVTM and CDR2 is ANQGSEA in the germline V gene. As DNA, the CDR3 is TGCAGCGTTGACCTGACGACCTTTAGAACTGAAGCTTTCTTT. It codes for CSVDLTTFRTEAFF. The full variable domain, completed using reference TRBV29-1 and TRBJ1-1, is SAVISQKPSRDICQRGTSLTIQCQVDSQVTMMFWYRQQPGQSLTLIATANQGSEATYESGFVIDKFPISRPNLTFSTLTVSNMSPEDSSIYLCSVDLTTFRTEAFFGQGTRLTVV.

This clonotype was seen only a few times. CDR3 residues: CASAGTLYEQYF. CDR3 DNA sequence: TGTGCCAGCGCTGGGACTCTCTACGAGCAGTACTTC. This chain uses TRBV5-5 with TRBJ2-7; a weak D match, TRBD2 (6 bases). V shed 7 bases and J shed 3 bases, with 11 bases lying between them. CDR1 is SGHKS and CDR2 is YYEKEE in the germline V gene (reference sequence). The CDR3 runs 12 residues.

The chain employs TRBV7-9 and TRBJ1-4; no reliable D call. Between the trimmed V and J ends, which lost 1 base and 2 bases, there was a span of 2 bases. Germline loops: CDR1 SEHNR, CDR2 FQNEAQ (reference sequence). CDR3 length equals 13 residues. CDR3 sequence reads: CASSLVTNEKLFF. CDR3 bases: TGTGCCAGCAGCTTAGTTACTAATGAAAAACTGTTTTTT.

The gene calls are TRBV15 and TRBJ2-4; 9 bases align to TRBD2. Trimming cost V 0 bases and J 6 bases; bases outside gene matches: 9. The CDR3 runs 17 residues. Germline loops: CDR1 LNHNV, CDR2 YYDKDF (reference sequence). The CDR3 loop is CATSRDKSGLARNIQYF. CDR3 coding DNA: TGTGCCACCAGCAGAGATAAATCCGGACTAGCGCGAAACATTCAGTACTTC.

The chain employs TRBV6-1 and TRBJ2-4; possibly TRBD1 for D (7 bases). The CDR3 runs to 15 residues. CDR1 and CDR2 (germline): MNHNS, SASEGT. V gave up 1 base and J gave up 8 bases, with 15 bases separating them. The CDR3 DNA sequence: TGTGCCAGCAGTGAAGAGGCAGGGGGGACGCACATTCAGTACTTC. This encodes CASSEEAGGTHIQYF.

In DNA, the CDR3 is TGTGCCTGGAGTGTGGGTGTGCAGTACTTC. Protein: CAWSVGVQYF. The genes are TRBV30 and TRBJ2-7; D not certain. The CDR3 consists of 10 residues. Per the germline V gene, CDR1 is GTSNPN and CDR2 is SVGIG (reference sequence). Between the trimmed V and J ends, which lost 0 bases and 9 bases, there was a span of 6 bases.

This chain uses TRBV20-1 with TRBJ2-5, with D perhaps matching TRBD2 (7 bases). Trimming pared 5 bases from V and 0 bases from J, leaving 13 bases between. Germline-derived CDR1 and CDR2 are DFQATT and SNEGSKA (reference sequence). The length of the CDR3 is 14 residues. CDR3 sequence reads: CSAWGGADQETQYF. Here the CDR3 DNA reads TGCAGTGCTTGGGGGGGCGCCGACCAAGAGACCCAGTACTTC.

This clonotype was counted many times. The chain has TRBV7-8 and TRBJ2-1; 8 bases are shared with TRBD2. Germline V gene sequence: CDR1 SGHVS, CDR2 FQNEAQ. V was pared by 4 bases and J by 1 base, with 12 bases of the junction left unmatched. This CDR3 contains 18 residues. CDR3 residues: CASSSWGGGIISYNEQFF. Here the CDR3 DNA reads TGTGCCAGCAGCTCCTGGGGCGGGGGGATAATATCCTACAATGAGCAGTTCTTC.

The chain joins TRBV7-9 to TRBJ2-7, with a tentative D call TRBD1 (6 bases). The ends were cut back, 10 bases at V and 5 bases at J, with 21 bases in the middle. Germline lookup yields CDR1 SEHNR and CDR2 FQNEAQ (reference sequence). The CDR3 is 14 residues long. CDR3 sequence reads: CAISGTGTADEQYF. CDR3 nucleotide sequence: TGTGCCATCAGTGGCACAGGGACGGCCGACGAGCAGTACTTC.

This clonotype was recorded a few times. The chain combines TRBV28 with TRBJ2-7, with 8 positions matching TRBD2. CDR1 and CDR2 from the germline V gene are MDHEN and SYDVKM. There are 14 residues in the CDR3. The trim removed 2 bases at V and 3 bases at J, leaving 3 bases unmatched. CDR3 protein: CASSLSGSIYEQYF. As DNA, the CDR3 is TGTGCCAGCAGTTTAAGCGGGAGTATCTACGAGCAGTACTTC.

In its sample, this clonotype was seen a few times. The genes are TRBV5-4 and TRBJ2-3, with 7 bases identical to TRBD2. CDR3 length equals 16 residues. Germline CDR1 and CDR2: SGHNT and YYREEE (reference sequence). The junction had 6 bases not matched to a gene; V was cut back by 2 bases and J by 0 bases. This chain's CDR3 is CASSLTAGLSTDTQYF. In DNA, the CDR3 is TGTGCCAGCAGCTTAACAGCGGGGCTTAGCACAGATACGCAGTATTTT.

This clonotype came up a few times. The chain uses TRBV5-1 and TRBJ2-1; TRBD2 matches 7 bases. The trim removed 0 bases at V and 5 bases at J, leaving 8 bases unmatched. Germline V lookup: CDR1 SGHRS, CDR2 YFSETQ. The CDR3 sequence is 16 residues long. The CDR3 bases are TGCGCCAGCAGCTTGGTGGCTAGCGGAGCTCACAATGAGCAGTTCTTC. It specifies CASSLVASGAHNEQFF.

This clonotype showed up just once. A much larger clone lies a single base off, so this may be a read error. V is TRBV12-3 or TRBV12-4 and J is TRBJ2-7; 9 nucleotides agree with TRBD1. The CDR3 has 13 residues. Trimming cost V 6 bases and J 8 bases; bases outside gene matches: 8. Written as DNA, the CDR3 is TGTGCCAGCAGGGGACAGGGTGCGTACAAGCAGTACTTC. Protein: CASRGQGAYKQYF.

This clonotype was recorded a few times. This chain links TRBV6-2 or TRBV6-3 with TRBJ1-2; D gene unclear. The V end was cut by 6 bases, the J end by 4 bases, with 21 bases between. The CDR3 runs 16 residues. The germline CDR1 and CDR2 sequences are MNHEY and SVGEGT. The CDR3 loop is CASSPNPLTLFYGYTF. The CDR3 nucleotides are TGTGCCAGCAGCCCGAATCCCTTGACTCTCTTCTATGGCTACACCTTC.

This clonotype has only a few counts. J is TRBJ2-5 and V is TRBV7-6; 11 nucleotides agree with TRBD2. CDR1 is SGHVS and CDR2 is FNYEAQ in the germline V gene. This CDR3 has 15 amino acids. Unmatched junction bases numbered 8, after V lost 9 bases and J lost 2 bases. Here the CDR3 DNA reads TGTGCCAGTACGGCCATAGCGGGGGGGCAAGAGACCCAGTACTTC. Its protein product is CASTAIAGGQETQYF.

The J gene is TRBJ2-5, the V gene TRBV10-3; D is perhaps TRBD1 or TRBD2 (5 bases each). CDR1 ENHRY and CDR2 SYGVKD come from the germline V gene. With 5 bases removed from V and 4 bases from J, the gap between germline ends came to 20 bases. This CDR3 has 16 amino acids. The CDR3 DNA reads TGTGCCATCAGTCCCCGGGACCCCGCATCCCCAGAGACCCAGTACTTC. Amino acid sequence: CAISPRDPASPETQYF.